This TCR beta chain is from a study of T cell responses to AZD1222 COVID-19 vaccine. Study-wide findings and caveats: Spike-wide vaccine-associated CD4 TCRs dominated at 160-218 and 743-854. Clonal diversity may have been underestimated, and the donors were mostly white British, with more females than males. The study reported that nearly half of spike-specific TCRs target unmutated variant regions.

Germline assignment: CDR1 MGHDK and CDR2 SYGVNS. CDR3 length: 13 residues. V was pared by 0 bases and J by 8 bases, with 10 bases between. A note on this clone: Its specificity is not known.

Data came from immunoSEQ multiplex PCR; TCRdb stores just in-frame clones and leaves some out. This sample has 150,000 or so clones; 70% to 90% occur once, and the top ten carry around 2.1%. The TCR was taken from an adult in good health. V and J are TRBV25-1 and TRBJ1-2, with D unresolved. The material sequenced was peripheral blood, taken on day 0 of AZD1222 vaccination. The CDR3 loop reads CASSEYGLQGYTF. In DNA form, the CDR3 reads TGTGCCAGCAGTGAATATGGTTTACAAGGCTACACCTTC.